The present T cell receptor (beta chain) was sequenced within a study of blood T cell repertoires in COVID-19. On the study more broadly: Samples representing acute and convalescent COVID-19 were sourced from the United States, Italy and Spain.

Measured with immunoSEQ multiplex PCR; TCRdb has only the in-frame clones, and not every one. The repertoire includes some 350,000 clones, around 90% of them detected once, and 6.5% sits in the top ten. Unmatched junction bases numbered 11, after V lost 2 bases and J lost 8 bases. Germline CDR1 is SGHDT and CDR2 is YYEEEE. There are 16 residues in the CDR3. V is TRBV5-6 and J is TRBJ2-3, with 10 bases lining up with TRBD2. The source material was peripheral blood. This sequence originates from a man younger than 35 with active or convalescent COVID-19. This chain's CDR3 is CASSFFIAGGYITQYF. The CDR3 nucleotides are TGTGCCAGCAGCTTCTTTATAGCGGGAGGTTATATTACGCAGTATTTT.